This TCR beta chain was identified in a study of blood T cell repertoires in COVID-19. Per the germline V gene, CDR1 is LNHDA and CDR2 is SQIVND (reference sequence). CDR3 size: 14 residues. Deletions cut 6 bases from V and 4 bases from J, with 14 bases between. Profiling relied on immunoSEQ multiplex PCR, and the TCRdb table lists in-frame clones only, not all of them. Altogether 150,000 to 200,000 clones are present, more than 85% being singletons, with the ten largest covering around 6.5%. Sequenced material: PBMCs or T cells enriched from blood (not recorded which). This TCR derives from a woman between 45 and 65 years old who had recovered from COVID-19. The V gene is TRBV19, the J gene TRBJ2-3; weak D call: TRBD2 (6 bases). CDR3 region: CASRLARGADTQYF. The DNA for the CDR3 is TGTGCCAGTAGGCTAGCGAGAGGCGCAGATACGCAGTATTTT.